This T cell receptor (beta chain) is from a study of beta chain features in type 1 diabetes. Study-level findings and limits: Here, the possible influence of HLA type (on TCRB rearrangement) remained unresolved. Type 1 diabetes patients showed fewer insertions and more deletions at VDJ junctions.

This clone was observed a handful of times. The antigen remains undetermined. The single heparinised draw taken from each donor contained about 110 mL of blood on average. CDR1 and CDR2 (germline): SGHTS, YDEGEE. The V end was cut by 5 bases, the J end by 3 bases, with 12 bases between. This CDR3 contains 13 residues. Expressed TCRB transcripts were sequenced because the isolated RNA had all been reverse transcribed beforehand. This table comes from immunoSEQ multiplex PCR, and its TCRdb copy is limited to in-frame clones, with some not included. The data contain 850,000 to 900,000 clones, 15% to 20% of them seen just once; the ten biggest clones take up 0.02% to 0.03%.

This chain uses TRBV5-8 with TRBJ2-7, with D uncertain. The receptor was isolated from a woman aged 18-35 years in good health. The sample taken for sequencing was naive CD4+ T cells from blood. The CDR3 sequence is CASSYRSIYEQYF. CDR3 nucleotide sequence: TGTGCCAGCAGTTATAGGTCTATCTACGAGCAGTACTTC. The variable domain in full, completed from reference TRBV5-8 and TRBJ2-7, reads EAGVTQSPTHLIKTRGQQATLRCSPISGHTSVYWYQQALGLGLQFLLWYDEGEERNRGNFPPRFSGRQFPNYSSELNVNALELEDSALYLCASSYRSIYEQYFGPGTRLTVT.